The entry that follows covers one TCR beta chain sequence. TCRdb keeps only in-frame clones here, not all; method: immunoSEQ multiplex PCR. The repertoire holds fewer than 350,000 clones, with 75% to 95% as singletons. This sample is drawn from a study of blood T cell repertoires in COVID-19. V gave up 4 bases and J gave up 3 bases, with 14 bases separating them. Germline V gene sequence: CDR1 SGHTS, CDR2 YDEGEE. This CDR3 comprises 14 residues. The sample was peripheral blood. V is TRBV5-8 and J is TRBJ2-7; D perhaps matches TRBD1 (6 bases). The receptor was isolated from a woman aged 30 to 39 with COVID-19, enrolled during active disease. The CDR3 bases are TGTGCCAGCAGCCCCCTTGACAGGAACTACGAGCAGTACTTC. It translates to CASSPLDRNYEQYF.